The clone carrying this T cell receptor (beta chain) has more than one count but fewer than ten. Its matching antigen is unknown. Healthy Caucasians, and only they, were the donors. The V gene lost 8 bases and the J gene lost 2 bases, with 15 bases spanning the gap. CDR3 length equals 14 residues. Germline V gene lookup returns CDR1 MDHEN and CDR2 SYDVKM. TCRdb used MiXCR to reprocess the 5' RACE reads, holding one entry per CDR3 protein. This table has 1.5 million to 2 million distinct CDR3 sequences, around 33% appearing once. The data were taken from a study of identical twins. Study results and caveats: The models systematically underestimated how much out-of-frame TCR alpha was shared in monozygotic twins. Abundant cord blood beta clonotypes carried fewer insertions; memory repertoires showed none.

This clonotype was sampled from a newborn girl in good health. Sequenced material: cord blood. This chain links TRBV28 with TRBJ2-5; D may correspond to TRBD1 or TRBD2 (6 bases each). This chain's CDR3 is CASAPRGQQETQYF. Here the CDR3 DNA reads TGTGCCAGCGCCCCTCGGGGGCAGCAAGAGACCCAGTACTTC.